Following are 15 T cell receptor beta chains from one sample sequenced in a study of T cell changes during pregnancy in multiple sclerosis. The assay was immunoSEQ multiplex PCR, and TCRdb's table has in-frame clones only and misses some. The table records roughly 93,000 clones, about 92% of them present only once. This material consisted of peripheral blood, taken after pregnancy. The receptors originated from a female donor in good health, enrolled as a control in a pregnancy study.

The chain combines TRBV29-1 with TRBJ2-3; tentative D call: TRBD2 (6 bases). This CDR3 spans 11 amino acids. Trimming cost V 4 bases and J 4 bases, with 6 bases left between them. From germline, CDR1 is SQVTM and CDR2 ANQGSEA. CDR3: CSVGDSDTQYF. CDR3 coding DNA: TGCAGCGTTGGGGACTCAGATACGCAGTATTTT.

The chain uses TRBV7-9 and TRBJ2-5; 9 nucleotides agree with TRBD2. The CDR3 extends over 16 amino acids. With V trimmed by 5 bases and J by 4 bases, 11 bases remained unmatched. CDR1 and CDR2 from the germline V gene are SEHNR and FQNEAQ (reference sequence). The CDR3, as DNA: TGTGCCAGCAGCCCGGGCGCGGGAGGGAGGCGAGAGACCCAGTACTTC. Amino acids: CASSPGAGGRRETQYF.

This clone was observed a single time. A junction end diverges from the germline sequence, so it may reflect a read error. The chain links TRBV5-6 to TRBJ2-7; 9 bases fit TRBD2. Germline loops: CDR1 SGHDT, CDR2 YYEEEE. The CDR3 contains 13 residues. CDR3 region: CASSPTSLAGVHF. The CDR3 DNA reads as TGTGCCAGCAGCCCAACATCTTTAGCGGGAGTGCACTTC.

The J gene is TRBJ2-7, the V gene TRBV7-2; 9 bases agree with TRBD1. CDR1 SGHTA and CDR2 FQGNSA come from the germline V gene. The CDR3 length is 16 residues. The V gene end was trimmed by 5 bases and the J gene end by 3 bases; junction bases not matched to a gene: 11. CDR3 residues: CASSAPPTGGFYEQYF. The CDR3, as DNA: TGTGCCAGCAGCGCCCCTCCCACAGGGGGCTTCTACGAGCAGTACTTC.

The gene calls are TRBV12-5 and TRBJ1-1; possibly TRBD1 for D (6 bases). The CDR3 has 17 residues. Germline CDR1 LGHNT, CDR2 FRNRAP. The ends were cut back, 4 bases at V and 0 bases at J, with 18 bases in the middle. The CDR3 reads CASGSPLGGAMNTEAFF. The CDR3 DNA sequence: TGTGCTAGTGGTTCACCCTTGGGGGGGGCGATGAACACTGAAGCTTTCTTT.

The chain joins TRBV5-8 to TRBJ1-2; no clear D gene. CDR3 length: 12 amino acids. V was pared by 5 bases and J by 8 bases, with 13 bases between. Germline V gene sequence: CDR1 SGHTS, CDR2 YDEGEE. The CDR3 DNA follows: TGTGCCAGCAGTCTTACCCAGAGGGGCTACACCTTC. Its translation: CASSLTQRGYTF. Looking up the rest from reference TRBV5-8 and TRBJ1-2 gives the full variable domain: EAGVTQSPTHLIKTRGQQATLRCSPISGHTSVYWYQQALGLGLQFLLWYDEGEERNRGNFPPRFSGRQFPNYSSELNVNALELEDSALYLCASSLTQRGYTFGSGTRLTVV.

This clone was seen a handful of times. The chain carries TRBV5-6 and TRBJ2-7; 11 nucleotides line up with TRBD1. Germline V gene sequence: CDR1 SGHDT, CDR2 YYEEEE. CDR3 length: 16 residues. Trimming took 1 base from V and 0 from J; bases not matched to a gene: 3. The CDR3 here is CASSLYGTGGSYEQYF. The DNA of the CDR3 is TGTGCCAGCAGCTTGTATGGGACAGGGGGCTCCTACGAGCAGTACTTC.

J is TRBJ1-1 and V is TRBV5-4, with TRBD1 matching over 7 bases. The CDR3 sequence is 16 residues long. Trimming took 0 bases from V and 1 from J; bases not matched to a gene: 6. The V gene's germline CDR1 is SGHNT and CDR2 YYREEE (reference sequence). The CDR3 spells CASSLAAGQANTEAFF. CDR3 sequence (DNA): TGTGCCAGCAGCTTGGCCGCAGGACAGGCGAACACTGAAGCTTTCTTT.

This clone occurred once. The rearrangement uses TRBV11-2 and TRBJ2-3; the D gene is possibly TRBD1 (5 bases). The germline V gene has CDR1 SGHAT and CDR2 FQNNGV. The CDR3 consists of 15 residues. Trimming shortened V by 6 bases and J by 1 base, and 14 bases separated the two germline ends. CDR3 sequence: CASSSVGRGTDTQYF. In DNA form, the CDR3 reads TGTGCCAGCAGTTCTGTGGGGCGAGGCACAGATACGCAGTATTTT.

The chain joins TRBV28 to TRBJ1-5; TRBD1 aligns across 9 bases. The V segment lost 6 bases and the J segment 8 bases; nucleotides outside the gene matches: 17. The CDR3 runs to 17 residues. The V gene's germline CDR1 is MDHEN and CDR2 SYDVKM. DNA of the CDR3: TGTGCCAGCAGAATACAGGGGGCTCGTCTATTGAGGGAGCCCCAGCATTTT. It specifies CASRIQGARLLREPQHF.

The chain links TRBV6-1 to TRBJ2-5, with TRBD1 matching over 7 bases. The V and J ends lost 2 bases and 5 bases, in that order; junction bases with no gene match: 11. The CDR3 loop spans 16 amino acids. Germline lookup yields CDR1 MNHNS and CDR2 SASEGT. CDR3 sequence (DNA): TGTGCCAGCAGTGAACCCATGAGGGGGCTGTTGGAGACCCAGTACTTC. Its translation is CASSEPMRGLLETQYF.

A single count supports this clone. This chain connects TRBV5-6 to TRBJ1-6; a weak D match, TRBD1 (5 bases). The CDR3 extends over 15 amino acids. CDR1 is SGHDT and CDR2 is YYEEEE in the germline V gene. V was pared by 1 base and J by 8 bases, with 13 bases between. CDR3 bases: TGTGCCAGCAGCTTGTCACAGGTTAAACATTCACCCCTCCACTTT. This encodes CASSLSQVKHSPLHF.

The chain is built from TRBV15 and TRBJ2-1, with a possible D match to TRBD1 (6 bases). Germline V gene sequence: CDR1 LNHNV, CDR2 YYDKDF (reference sequence). V was cut by 4 bases and J by 4 bases, with 14 bases left in between. The CDR3 spans 15 residues. The CDR3 sequence is CATSTGTQDYNEQFF. The CDR3 DNA sequence: TGTGCCACCAGCACCGGGACACAGGATTACAATGAGCAGTTCTTC.

The chain links TRBV11-3 to TRBJ2-2; D uncertain. V lost 0 bases to trimming and J lost 7 bases, with 6 bases between them. The CDR3 is 13 amino acids. Germline values: CDR1 SGHNT, CDR2 YENEEA. CDR3 DNA sequence: TGTGCCAGCAGCTTAGATCTGTACGGGGAGCTGTTTTTT. Translated, it gives CASSLDLYGELFF.

This clone has a single count. The chain has TRBV13 and TRBJ1-2, with D unresolved. Trimming took 7 bases from V and 8 from J, leaving 26 bases between them. The CDR3 covers 16 residues. Germline V CDR1 and CDR2: PRHDT, FYEKMQ (reference sequence). Here the CDR3 DNA reads TGTGCCAGCAAATTAACGGGGAGGGAAGACCCCAGAGGCTACACCTTC. This sequence encodes CASKLTGREDPRGYTF.